This T cell receptor (beta chain) comes out of a study of T cell repertoires in cytomegalovirus infection. Study as a whole: Both a matching HLA type and CMV infection were indicated by public TCR beta signatures.

TCRdb reprocessed the reads via MiXCR and lists one record per CDR3 protein. Of 200,000 to 300,000 distinct CDR3 sequences in the sample, approximately 9.2% were seen once. This clonotype was recorded many times. The clonotype originates from a human donor in good health (CMV status not recorded). Some clones in this sample may be carry-over from other donors' samples. Sequenced material: PBMCs.

CDR3 in DNA: TGTGCCAGCAGCCTCGGCAGGGGTGCTAACTATGGCTACACCTTC. Encoded protein: CASSLGRGANYGYTF. The genes are TRBV7-2 and TRBJ1-2; a weak D match, TRBD1 (6 bases). There are 15 residues in the CDR3. Germline lookup yields CDR1 SGHTA and CDR2 FQGNSA. The ends were cut back, 5 bases at V and 0 bases at J, with 13 bases in the middle.